This TCR beta chain appears in the sequencing data of a study of cytomegalovirus exposure and HLA in healthy donors. General study findings and limits: Being productive about 90% or about 30% of the time was typical of most TCR beta V segments in an earlier analysis.

On this clone: Its target is not known.

Germline-derived CDR1 and CDR2 are SNHLY and FYNNEI. CDR3 length: 11 residues. Deletions cut 4 bases from V and 11 bases from J, with 9 bases between. 13 Jbeta primers and 60 Vbeta primers were used for the PCR. Generated by immunoSEQ multiplex PCR, the TCRdb table keeps only in-frame clones and is missing some. This table holds over 200,000 clones, 85% found once. The specimen sequenced was PBMCs. The J gene is TRBJ2-1, the V gene TRBV2; no clear D gene. The receptor comes from a human donor in good health. The CDR3 here is CASSALPKQFF. CDR3 DNA sequence: TGTGCCAGCAGTGCACTCCCAAAGCAGTTCTTC.